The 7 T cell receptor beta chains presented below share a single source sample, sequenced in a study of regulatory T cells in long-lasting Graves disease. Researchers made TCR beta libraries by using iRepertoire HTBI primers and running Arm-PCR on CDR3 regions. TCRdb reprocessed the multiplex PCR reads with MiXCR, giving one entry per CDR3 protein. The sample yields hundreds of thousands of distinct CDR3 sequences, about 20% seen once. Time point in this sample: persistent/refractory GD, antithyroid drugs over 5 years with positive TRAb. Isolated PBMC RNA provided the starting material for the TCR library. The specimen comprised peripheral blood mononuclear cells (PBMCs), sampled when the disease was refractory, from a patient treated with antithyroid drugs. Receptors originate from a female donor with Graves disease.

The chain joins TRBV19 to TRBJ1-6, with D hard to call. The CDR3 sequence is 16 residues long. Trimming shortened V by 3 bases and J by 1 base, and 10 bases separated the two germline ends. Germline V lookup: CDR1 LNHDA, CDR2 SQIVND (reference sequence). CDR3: CASSILSRSYNSPLHF. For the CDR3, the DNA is TGTGCCAGTAGTATTTTATCCAGGTCCTATAATTCACCCCTCCACTTT.

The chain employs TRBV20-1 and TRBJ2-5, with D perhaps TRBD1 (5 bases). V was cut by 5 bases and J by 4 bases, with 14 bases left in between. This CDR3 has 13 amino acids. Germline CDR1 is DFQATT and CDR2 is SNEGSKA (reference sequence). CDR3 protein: CSAYMGLRETQYF. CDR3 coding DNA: TGCAGTGCTTATATGGGGCTCCGAGAGACCCAGTACTTC.

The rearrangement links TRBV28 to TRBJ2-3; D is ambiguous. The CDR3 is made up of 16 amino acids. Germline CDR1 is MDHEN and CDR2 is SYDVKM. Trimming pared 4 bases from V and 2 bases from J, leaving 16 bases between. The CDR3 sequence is CASSSPERKATDTQYF. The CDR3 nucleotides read TGTGCCAGCAGTTCCCCCGAAAGGAAGGCCACAGATACGCAGTATTTT.

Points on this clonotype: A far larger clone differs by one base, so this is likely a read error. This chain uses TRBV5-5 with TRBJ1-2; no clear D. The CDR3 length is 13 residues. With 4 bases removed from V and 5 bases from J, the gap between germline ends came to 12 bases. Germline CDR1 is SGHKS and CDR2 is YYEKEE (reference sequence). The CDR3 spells CASSLGGRYGYTF. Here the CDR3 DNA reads TGTGCCAGCAGCCTCGGCGGAAGATATGGCTACACCTTC. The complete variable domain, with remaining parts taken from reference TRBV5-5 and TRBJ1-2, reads DAGVTQSPTHLIKTRGQQVTLRCSPISGHKSVSWYQQVLGQGPQFIFQYYEKEERGRGNFPDRFSARQFPNYSSELNVNALLLGDSALYLCASSLGGRYGYTFGSGTRLTVV.

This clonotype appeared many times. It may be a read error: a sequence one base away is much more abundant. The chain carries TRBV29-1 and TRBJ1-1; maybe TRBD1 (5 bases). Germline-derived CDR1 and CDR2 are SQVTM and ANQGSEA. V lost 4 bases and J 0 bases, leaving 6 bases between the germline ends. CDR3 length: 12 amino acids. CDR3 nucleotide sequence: TGCAGCGTTGGAGGGGTGAACACTGAAGCTTTCTTT. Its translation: CSVGGVNTEAFF.

The chain's CDR3 is CASSLRVQETQYF. CDR3 in DNA: TGTGCCAGCAGTTTGAGAGTACAAGAGACCCAGTACTTC. V gene TRBV27 combines with J gene TRBJ2-5; D call uncertain. V was clipped by 3 bases and J by 2 bases, with 7 bases between them. Per germline, CDR1 MNHEY and CDR2 SMNVEV (reference sequence). The CDR3 totals 13 residues.

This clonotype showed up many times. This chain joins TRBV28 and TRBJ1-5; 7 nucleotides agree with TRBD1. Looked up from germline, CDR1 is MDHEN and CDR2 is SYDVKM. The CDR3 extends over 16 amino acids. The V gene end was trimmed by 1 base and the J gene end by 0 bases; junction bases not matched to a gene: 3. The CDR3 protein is CASSLYRGRSNQPQHF. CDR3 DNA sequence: TGTGCCAGCAGTTTATACAGGGGCCGTAGCAATCAGCCCCAGCATTTT.